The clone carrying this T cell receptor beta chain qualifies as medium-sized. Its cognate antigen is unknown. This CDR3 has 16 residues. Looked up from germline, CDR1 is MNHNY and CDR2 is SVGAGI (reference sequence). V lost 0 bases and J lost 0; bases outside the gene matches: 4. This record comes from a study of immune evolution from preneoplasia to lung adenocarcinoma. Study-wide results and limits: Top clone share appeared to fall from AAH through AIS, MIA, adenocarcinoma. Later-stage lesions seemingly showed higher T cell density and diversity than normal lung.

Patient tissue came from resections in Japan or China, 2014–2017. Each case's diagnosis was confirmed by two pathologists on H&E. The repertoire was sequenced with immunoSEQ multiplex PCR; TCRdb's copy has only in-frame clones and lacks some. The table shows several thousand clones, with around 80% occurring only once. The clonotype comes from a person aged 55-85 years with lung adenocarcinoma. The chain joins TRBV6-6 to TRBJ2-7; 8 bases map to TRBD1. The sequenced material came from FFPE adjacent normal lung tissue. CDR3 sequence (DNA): TGTGCCAGCAGTTACTCTGGACAGGGAAGCTCCTACGAGCAGTACGTC. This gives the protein CASSYSGQGSSYEQYV.